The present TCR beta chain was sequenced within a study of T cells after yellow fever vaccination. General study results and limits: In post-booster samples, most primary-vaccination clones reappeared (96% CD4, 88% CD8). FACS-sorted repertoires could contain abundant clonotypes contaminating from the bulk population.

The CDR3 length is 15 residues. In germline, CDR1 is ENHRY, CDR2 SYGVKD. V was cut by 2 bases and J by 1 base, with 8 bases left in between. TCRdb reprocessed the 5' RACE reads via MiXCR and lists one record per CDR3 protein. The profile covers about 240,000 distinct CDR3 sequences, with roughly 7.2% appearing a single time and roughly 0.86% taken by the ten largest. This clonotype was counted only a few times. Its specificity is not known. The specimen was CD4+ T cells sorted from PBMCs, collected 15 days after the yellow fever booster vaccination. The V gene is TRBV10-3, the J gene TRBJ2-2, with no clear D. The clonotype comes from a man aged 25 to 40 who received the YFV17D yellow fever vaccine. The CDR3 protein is CAISEQAGNTGELFF. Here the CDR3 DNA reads TGTGCCATCAGTGAGCAGGCTGGGAACACCGGGGAGCTGTTTTTT.